The entry below gives a single TCR beta chain sequence along with its context. Its antigen is undetermined. The data were taken from a study of a mutant IDH1 vaccine in newly diagnosed glioma. Overall study: The V12 visit happened in week 35, and the V13 visit happened in week 47.

Generated by immunoSEQ multiplex PCR, the TCRdb table keeps only in-frame clones and is missing some. The sample holds tens of thousands of clones; less than 65% are singletons and the top ten take 4% to 5.5%. Per the germline V gene, CDR1 is LGHNT and CDR2 is FRNRAP. The length of the CDR3 is 14 residues. Germline trimming cut 1 base from V and 3 bases from J; bases unmatched to any gene: 2. As for time point: week 47, end of study. Each vaccine dose was 300 ug of mutant IDH1 20-mer peptide, with topical imiquimod. The chain employs TRBV12-5 and TRBJ2-7, with 8 bases matching TRBD2. Here the sequenced sample was peripheral blood mononuclear cells (PBMCs), taken from a glioma patient whose treatment included an IDH1 peptide vaccine. The source is a man aged 35 to 55 with glioma. Some clones in this sample may be carry-over from other donors' samples. CDR3 in DNA: TGTGCTAGTGGTTTGGGACTAGCGATCTACGAGCAGTACTTC. Residues: CASGLGLAIYEQYF. The variable domain in full, with the rest retrieved from reference TRBV12-5 and TRBJ2-7, is DARVTQTPRHKVTEMGQEVTMRCQPILGHNTVFWYRQTMMQGLELLAYFRNRAPLDDSGMPKDRFSAEMPDATLATLKIQPSEPRDSAVYFCASGLGLAIYEQYFGPGTRLTVT.